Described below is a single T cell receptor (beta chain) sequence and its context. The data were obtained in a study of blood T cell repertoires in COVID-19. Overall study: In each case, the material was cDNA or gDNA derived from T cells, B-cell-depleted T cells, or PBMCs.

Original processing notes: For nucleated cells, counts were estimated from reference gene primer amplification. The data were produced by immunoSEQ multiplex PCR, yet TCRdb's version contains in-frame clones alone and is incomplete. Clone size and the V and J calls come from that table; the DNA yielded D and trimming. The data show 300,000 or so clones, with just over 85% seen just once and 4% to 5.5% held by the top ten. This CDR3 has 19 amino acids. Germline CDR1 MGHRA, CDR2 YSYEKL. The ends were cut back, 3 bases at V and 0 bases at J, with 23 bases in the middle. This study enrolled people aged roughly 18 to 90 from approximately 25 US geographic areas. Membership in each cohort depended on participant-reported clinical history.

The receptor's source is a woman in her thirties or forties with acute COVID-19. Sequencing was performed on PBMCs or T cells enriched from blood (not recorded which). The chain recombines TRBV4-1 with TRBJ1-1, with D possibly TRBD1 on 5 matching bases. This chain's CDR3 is CASSHLGLQGNFMNTEAFF. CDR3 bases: TGCGCCAGCAGCCACCTAGGGTTGCAGGGTAACTTTATGAACACTGAAGCTTTCTTT.